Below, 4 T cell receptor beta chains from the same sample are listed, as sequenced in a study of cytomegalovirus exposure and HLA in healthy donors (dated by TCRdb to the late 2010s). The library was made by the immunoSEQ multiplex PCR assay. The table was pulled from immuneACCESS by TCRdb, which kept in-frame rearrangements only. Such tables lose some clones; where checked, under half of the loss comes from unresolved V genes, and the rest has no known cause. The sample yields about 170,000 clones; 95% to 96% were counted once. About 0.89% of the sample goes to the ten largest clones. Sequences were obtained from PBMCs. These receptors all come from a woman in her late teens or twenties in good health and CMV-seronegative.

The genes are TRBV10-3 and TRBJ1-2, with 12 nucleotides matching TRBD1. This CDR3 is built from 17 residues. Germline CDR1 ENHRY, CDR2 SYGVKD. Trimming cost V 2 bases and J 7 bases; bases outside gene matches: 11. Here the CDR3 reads CAISEATGTGGSAGYTF. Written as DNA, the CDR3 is TGTGCCATCAGTGAGGCAACCGGGACAGGGGGCTCGGCTGGCTACACCTTC.

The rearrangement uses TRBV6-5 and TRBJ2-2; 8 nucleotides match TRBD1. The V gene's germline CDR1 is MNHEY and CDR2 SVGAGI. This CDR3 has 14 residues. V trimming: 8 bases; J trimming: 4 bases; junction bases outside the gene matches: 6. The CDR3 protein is CASFDRGATGELFF. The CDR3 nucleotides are TGTGCCAGCTTTGACAGGGGAGCCACCGGGGAGCTGTTTTTT.

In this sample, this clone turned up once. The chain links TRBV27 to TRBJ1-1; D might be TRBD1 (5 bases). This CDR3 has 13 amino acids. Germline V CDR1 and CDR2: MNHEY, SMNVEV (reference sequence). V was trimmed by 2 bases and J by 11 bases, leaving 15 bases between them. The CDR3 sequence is CASSLRGGVDAFF. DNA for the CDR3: TGTGCCAGCAGTTTAAGGGGCGGGGTTGATGCTTTCTTT.

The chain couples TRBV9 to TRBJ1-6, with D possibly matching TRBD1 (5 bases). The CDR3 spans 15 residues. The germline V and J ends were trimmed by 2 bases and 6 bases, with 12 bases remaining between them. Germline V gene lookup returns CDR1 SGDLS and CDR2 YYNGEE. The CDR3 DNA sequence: TGTGCCAGCAGCGTCGACAGTGGATTTAATTCACCCCTCCACTTT. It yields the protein CASSVDSGFNSPLHF.